Presented here are 8 T cell receptor beta chains from one specimen sequenced in a study of control samples from healthy donors and cancer patients. Clones were read by immunoSEQ multiplex PCR, and TCRdb kept only the in-frame ones, dropping some. This sample yields roughly 88,000 clones, of which 80% to 95% are seen a single time; roughly 0.9% belongs to the top ten. The sequenced material came from blood. The receptors derive from a woman younger than 45 in good health.

The rearrangement links TRBV27 to TRBJ2-7, with no clear D. The V end was cut by 3 bases, the J end by 0 bases, with 12 bases between. Germline V gives CDR1 MNHEY, CDR2 SMNVEV (reference sequence). This CDR3 spans 15 amino acids. The CDR3 sequence is CASSFSSTYSYEQYF. CDR3 nucleotides: TGTGCCAGCAGTTTCTCCTCGACATACTCCTACGAGCAGTACTTC.

This sequence joins TRBV6-2 or TRBV6-3 and TRBJ1-5; tentative D call: TRBD1 (5 bases). The germline V gene has CDR1 MNHEY and CDR2 SVGEGT. The V and J ends lost 0 bases and 3 bases respectively, with 15 bases between them. The CDR3 consists of 17 residues. The CDR3 loop is CASSYSAGRIDNQPQHF. The CDR3 DNA is TGTGCCAGCAGTTACTCGGCAGGGCGGATCGACAATCAGCCCCAGCATTTT.

This rearrangement joins TRBV6-6 to TRBJ2-1, with 12 bases identical to TRBD2. The CDR3 sequence is 13 residues long. Germline V gene data show CDR1 as MNHNY and CDR2 as SVGAGI (reference sequence). Trimming removed 5 bases from V and 14 bases from J; junction bases left unmatched: 7. CDR3 region: CASSTGTSGSKFF. The CDR3 DNA follows: TGTGCCAGCAGTACAGGGACTAGCGGGTCGAAGTTCTTC.

This clone was detected once. The chain carries TRBV9 and TRBJ1-4; D unresolved. Trimming pared 0 bases from V and 0 bases from J, leaving 6 bases between. Germline loops: CDR1 SGDLS, CDR2 YYNGEE. The CDR3 is 15 amino acids. The CDR3 sequence: CASSVGTATNEKLFF. The CDR3 DNA sequence: TGTGCCAGCAGCGTAGGAACAGCAACTAATGAAAAACTGTTTTTT.

This chain uses TRBV3-1 (or the pseudogene TRBV3-2) with TRBJ2-1; 9 nucleotides match TRBD2. The CDR3 extends over 14 amino acids. The germline CDR1 and CDR2 sequences are LGHDT and YNNKEL (reference sequence). With 6 bases clipped from V and 8 bases from J, the junction kept 8 bases outside the gene matches. Here the CDR3 DNA reads TGTGCCAGCAGAATCTTAGCGGGAGACCATGAGCAGTTCTTC. Encoded protein: CASRILAGDHEQFF.

The V gene is TRBV27, the J gene TRBJ2-7; D could derive from TRBD1 or TRBD2 (5 bases each). The CDR3 length is 12 residues. CDR1 and CDR2 (germline): MNHEY, SMNVEV (reference sequence). V lost 2 bases to trimming and J lost 4 bases, with 6 bases between them. The CDR3 spells CASSLGGYEQYF. In DNA, the CDR3 is TGTGCCAGCAGTTTAGGGGGTTACGAGCAGTACTTC.

The CDR3: CASNPRGGNEQYF. The CDR3 DNA reads as TGTGCCAGCAACCCTAGGGGGGGCAACGAGCAGTACTTC. J is TRBJ2-7 and V is TRBV6-6; tentatively, D is TRBD2 (7 bases). This CDR3 is built from 13 residues. Trimming removed 7 bases at V and 5 bases at J, with 15 bases between. Germline V CDR1 and CDR2: MNHNY, SVGAGI (reference sequence).

V is TRBV7-9 and J is TRBJ2-5; D is unresolved. Trimming took off 4 bases at V and 9 bases at J, with 6 bases between the two ends. Germline-derived CDR1 and CDR2 are SEHNR and FQNEAQ (reference sequence). The CDR3 consists of 10 residues. CDR3 sequence reads: CASSSGPQYF. The CDR3 coding sequence is TGTGCCAGCAGCTCCGGGCCCCAGTACTTC.